This T cell receptor beta chain was sequenced for a study of blood T cells in healthy people across ages. Study results and caveats: Strong correlation linked observed beta diversity and percent naive T cells.

Germline values: CDR1 SGHAT, CDR2 FQNNGV. The CDR3 consists of 14 residues. The study isolated at least 6 million PBMCs from each sample. Regarding this clonotype: Antigen: not known. The junction departs from the called germline gene at one end, perhaps through a read error.

For the second PCR, which ran for 7 to 11 cycles, a sample-barcoded 5' primer and a J-beta primer mix were used. The yield of each sample was at least 3 million CDR3-containing paired-end reads. TCRdb processed the 5' RACE reads anew with MiXCR; each CDR3 protein has one entry. This sample has about 780,000 distinct CDR3 sequences, with about 45% found just once. Sequencing was performed on blood. The clonotype was recovered from a man older than 75 in good health. This rearrangement joins TRBV11-2 to TRBJ2-5, with a tentative D call TRBD1 (6 bases). TRBJ2-7 explains the end of the DNA better; the J call may be wrong. CDR3 DNA sequence: TGTGCCAGCCGCTTATTGGACAGTCTGGACGAGCAGTACTTC. It codes for CASRLLDSLDEQYF.